A single sample gave rise to the 10 T cell receptor beta chains below, sequenced in a study of beta chain features in type 1 diabetes. Study outcomes and limitations: Significant though moderate, a shortening of TCRB CDR3s appeared in all four CD4+ subsets of Type 1 diabetes patients.

The antigens these receptors bind are not known. The study reverse transcribed the entire isolated RNA, so it sequenced expressed TCRB transcripts. The repertoire was sequenced with immunoSEQ multiplex PCR; TCRdb's copy has only in-frame clones and lacks some. The sample comprises about 70,000 clones, approximately 50% of which are singletons, and about 0.74% rests with the top ten. Sequencing used central memory CD4+ T cells from blood. The receptors here all came from a man younger than 45 with type 1 diabetes.

This rearrangement joins TRBV4-1 to TRBJ1-5; D is uncertain. CDR1 MGHRA and CDR2 YSYEKL come from the germline V gene. The CDR3 consists of 15 residues. V lost 0 bases and J lost 6, with 12 bases in between. CDR3 region: CASSQEFPSSQPQHF. CDR3 in DNA: TGCGCCAGCAGCCAAGAATTCCCGTCCAGTCAGCCCCAGCATTTT.

J is TRBJ1-2 and V is TRBV2; no definite D call. This CDR3 spans 11 amino acids. Germline loops: CDR1 SNHLY, CDR2 FYNNEI. V was pared by 6 bases and J by 5 bases, with 7 bases between. CDR3 loop: CASSERYGYTF. The CDR3 region has the DNA TGTGCCAGCAGCGAGCGGTATGGCTACACCTTC.

This clone was detected only a few times. The chain's CDR3 is CASSPRGGETQYF. CDR3 coding DNA: TGTGCCAGCAGCCCACGCGGCGGGGAGACCCAGTACTTC. The chain couples TRBV9 to TRBJ2-5, with D possibly TRBD2 on 5 matching bases. Per the germline V gene, CDR1 is SGDLS and CDR2 is YYNGEE. The CDR3 has 13 amino acids. V lost 4 bases and J 5 bases, leaving 12 bases between the germline ends.

This chain uses TRBV10-2 with TRBJ1-6; D might be TRBD1 (5 bases). Germline V CDR1 and CDR2: WSHSY, SAAADI. The CDR3 is 14 amino acids. V was shortened by 3 bases and J by 11 bases, with 14 bases between the two germline ends. The CDR3 sequence is CASSEVRTSAPLHF. CDR3 coding DNA: TGCGCCAGCAGTGAAGTCAGGACAAGCGCACCCCTCCACTTT.

The chain joins TRBV5-6 to TRBJ2-7; 8 positions agree with TRBD1. The ends lost 3 bases at V and 4 bases at J; junction bases unmatched: 12. Germline loops: CDR1 SGHDT, CDR2 YYEEEE. The CDR3 runs to 16 residues. DNA of the CDR3: TGTGCCAGCAGCTCAAAGCCCGGGACAGGAATTTACGAGCAGTACTTC. It specifies CASSSKPGTGIYEQYF.

This chain joins TRBV5-1 and TRBJ2-3; D is undetermined. Germline CDR1 SGHRS, CDR2 YFSETQ. V lost 0 bases and J lost 0, with 11 bases in between. This CDR3 has 16 amino acids. This CDR3 reads CASSLGYITSTDTQYF. The CDR3 nucleotides are TGCGCCAGCAGCTTGGGTTATATTACTAGCACAGATACGCAGTATTTT.

The chain joins TRBV6-1 to TRBJ2-7, with TRBD2 identical over 11 bases. Looked up from germline, CDR1 is MNHNS and CDR2 is SASEGT. This CDR3 has 15 amino acids. The V gene end was trimmed by 8 bases and the J gene end by 3 bases; junction bases not matched to a gene: 9. Here the CDR3 reads CASSHQTSGIYEQYF. In DNA form, the CDR3 reads TGTGCCAGCTCCCACCAGACTAGCGGGATCTACGAGCAGTACTTC.

This clone appeared once. V gene TRBV5-1 combines with J gene TRBJ2-1; TRBD1 aligns across 7 bases. Germline V gene sequence: CDR1 SGHRS, CDR2 YFSETQ. The CDR3 is made up of 12 amino acids. Trimming at V came to 5 bases and at J to 8 bases, leaving 4 bases not matched to a gene. The CDR3, as DNA: TGCGCCAGCAGGACAGGGAATGATGAGCAGTTCTTC. This translates into CASRTGNDEQFF.

This clone has more than one count but fewer than ten. The V gene is TRBV29-1, the J gene TRBJ1-3; weak D call: TRBD1 (5 bases). The CDR3 covers 14 residues. Trimming cost V 6 bases and J 0 bases, with 12 bases left between them. Germline V gives CDR1 SQVTM, CDR2 ANQGSEA. CDR3 protein: CSVATGNSGNTIYF. CDR3 in DNA: TGCAGCGTGGCCACAGGAAACTCTGGAAACACCATATATTTT.

The CDR3 spells CATKIRLAGVGEQFF. The CDR3 region has the DNA TGTGCCACCAAAATCCGACTAGCGGGAGTGGGGGAGCAGTTCTTC. The genes are TRBV15 and TRBJ2-1; 12 nucleotides line up with TRBD2. Losses at the gene ends were 7 bases for V and 10 bases for J; bases not matched to a gene: 11. The CDR3 is made up of 15 amino acids. Germline CDR1 reads LNHNV; CDR2 reads YYDKDF (reference sequence). The whole variable domain, remainder taken from reference TRBV15 and TRBJ2-1, is DAMVIQNPRYQVTQFGKPVTLSCSQTLNHNVMYWYQQKSSQAPKLLFHYYDKDFNNEADTPDNFQSRRPNTSFCFLDIRSPGLGDTAMYLCATKIRLAGVGEQFFGPGTRLTVL.